Listed below are T cell receptor beta chains from one sample, sequenced in a study of T-cell memory formation after mild COVID-19. A single record per CDR3 protein comes from TCRdb applying MiXCR to the 5' RACE reads. The sample records some 320,000 distinct CDR3 sequences, approximately 15% being singletons. Sequenced material: PBMCs or a T cell subset sorted from them (not recorded which). All receptors come from a man younger than 30 who had mild COVID-19 (a few samples of this study predate the infection). Cell type and time point are not known. CDR3s include the opening cysteine and the closing phenylalanine or tryptophan. Each record gives: clone size, V gene, J gene, D gene, CDR3 protein, CDR3 DNA. D genes are given only for firm matches. A row's size may be missing; if present it is once, few, many or a size class.

abundance: .; v_gene: TRBV7-9; j_gene: TRBJ2-5; d_gene: .; CDR3aa: CASSLLVGKTQYF; CDR3nt: TGTGCCAGCAGCCTATTAGTCGGGAAGACCCAGTACTTC
abundance: many; v_gene: TRBV7-9; j_gene: TRBJ1-1; d_gene: .; CDR3aa: CASSRQGEAFF; CDR3nt: TGTGCCAGCAGTCGCCAAGGTGAAGCTTTCTTT
abundance: .; v_gene: TRBV6-5; j_gene: TRBJ2-5; d_gene: .; CDR3aa: CASRDRLQETQYF; CDR3nt: TGTGCCAGCAGAGACAGATTGCAAGAGACCCAGTACTTC
abundance: many; v_gene: TRBV15; j_gene: TRBJ2-3; d_gene: .; CDR3aa: CATSSPDTQYF; CDR3nt: TGTGCCACCAGCAGCCCAGATACGCAGTATTTT
abundance: .; v_gene: TRBV5-4; j_gene: TRBJ2-4; d_gene: .; CDR3aa: CASSLWAGAKNIQYF; CDR3nt: TGTGCCAGCAGCTTGTGGGCAGGAGCCAAAAACATTCAGTACTTC
abundance: many; v_gene: TRBV5-1; j_gene: TRBJ2-2; d_gene: .; CDR3aa: CASSPDTGFTGELFF; CDR3nt: TGCGCCAGCAGCCCGGATACAGGGTTCACCGGGGAGCTGTTTTTT
abundance: .; v_gene: TRBV7-9; j_gene: TRBJ1-3; d_gene: TRBD1; CDR3aa: CASSLNRGLSGNTIYF; CDR3nt: TGTGCCAGCAGCTTAAACAGGGGGCTCTCTGGAAACACCATATATTTT
abundance: few; v_gene: TRBV7-9; j_gene: TRBJ2-4; d_gene: TRBD1; CDR3aa: CASSRRDSPKNIQYF; CDR3nt: TGTGCCAGCAGCCGCCGGGACAGCCCCAAAAACATTCAGTACTTC
abundance: many; v_gene: TRBV7-2; j_gene: TRBJ2-7; d_gene: .; CDR3aa: CASSSADSSYEQYF; CDR3nt: TGTGCCAGCAGCTCCGCGGACAGCTCCTACGAGCAGTACTTC
abundance: .; v_gene: TRBV7-6; j_gene: TRBJ2-5; d_gene: TRBD2; CDR3aa: CASSLTLTSGGFQETQYF; CDR3nt: TGTGCCAGCAGCTTAACCCTTACTAGCGGGGGATTCCAAGAGACCCAGTACTTC
abundance: few; v_gene: TRBV20-1; j_gene: TRBJ1-1; d_gene: .; CDR3aa: CSARGDTLNTEAFF; CDR3nt: TGCAGTGCTAGAGGAGACACCTTGAACACTGAAGCTTTCTTT
abundance: .; v_gene: TRBV2; j_gene: TRBJ2-2; d_gene: .; CDR3aa: CARRSTRDLTGELFF; CDR3nt: TGTGCCAGGCGCTCAACCCGGGACCTTACCGGGGAGCTGTTTTTT
abundance: few; v_gene: TRBV20-1; j_gene: TRBJ2-7; d_gene: TRBD2; CDR3aa: CSARGVLSGGANEQYF; CDR3nt: TGCAGTGCTAGAGGAGTACTAAGCGGGGGGGCGAACGAGCAGTACTTC
abundance: .; v_gene: TRBV7-9; j_gene: TRBJ2-2; d_gene: .; CDR3aa: CASSLEVSHTGELFF; CDR3nt: TGTGCCAGCAGCTTAGAGGTATCACACACCGGGGAGCTGTTTTTT
abundance: .; v_gene: TRBV12-3/TRBV12-4; j_gene: TRBJ1-2; d_gene: .; CDR3aa: CASSPSEHGYTF; CDR3nt: TGTGCCAGCAGCCCCTCCGAACATGGCTACACCTTC
abundance: few; v_gene: TRBV9; j_gene: TRBJ1-2; d_gene: .; CDR3aa: CASSENLGTWGYTF; CDR3nt: TGTGCCAGCAGCGAAAATTTAGGGACGTGGGGCTACACCTTC
abundance: few; v_gene: TRBV27; j_gene: TRBJ2-3; d_gene: TRBD2; CDR3aa: CASSFGTRGTDTQYF; CDR3nt: TGTGCCAGCAGTTTCGGGACTAGGGGCACAGATACGCAGTATTTT
abundance: few; v_gene: TRBV4-1; j_gene: TRBJ2-5; d_gene: .; CDR3aa: CASSQGDFQETQYF; CDR3nt: TGCGCCAGCAGCCAAGGGGACTTCCAAGAGACCCAGTACTTC
abundance: .; v_gene: TRBV7-6; j_gene: TRBJ2-3; d_gene: TRBD2; CDR3aa: CASSWTLAGGPGDTQYF; CDR3nt: TGTGCCAGCAGCTGGACCCTAGCGGGGGGGCCCGGAGATACGCAGTATTTT
abundance: .; v_gene: TRBV12-3/TRBV12-4; j_gene: TRBJ2-3; d_gene: TRBD2; CDR3aa: CASRGLAGADTQYF; CDR3nt: TGTGCCAGCAGGGGACTAGCGGGGGCAGATACGCAGTATTTT
abundance: .; v_gene: TRBV10-3; j_gene: TRBJ1-5; d_gene: TRBD1; CDR3aa: CATKSGQSDGQPQHF; CDR3nt: TGTGCCACTAAATCGGGACAGTCTGACGGTCAGCCCCAGCATTTT
abundance: few; v_gene: TRBV5-6; j_gene: TRBJ1-3; d_gene: TRBD1; CDR3aa: CASSLAPTGFVIYF; CDR3nt: TGTGCCAGCAGCTTGGCCCCGACAGGGTTCGTCATATATTTT
abundance: .; v_gene: TRBV7-2; j_gene: TRBJ1-3; d_gene: .; CDR3aa: CASSPNRRGSSGNTIYF; CDR3nt: TGTGCCAGCAGCCCAAATCGGAGGGGAAGCTCTGGAAACACCATATATTTT
abundance: .; v_gene: TRBV27; j_gene: TRBJ2-7; d_gene: .; CDR3aa: CASSLSLGAYEQYF; CDR3nt: TGTGCCAGCAGTTTATCGTTGGGAGCCTACGAGCAGTACTTC
abundance: .; v_gene: TRBV5-1; j_gene: TRBJ1-1; d_gene: .; CDR3aa: CARWHTYMNTEAFF; CDR3nt: TGCGCCAGGTGGCACACGTATATGAACACTGAAGCTTTCTTT
abundance: .; v_gene: TRBV29-1; j_gene: TRBJ2-7; d_gene: TRBD2; CDR3aa: CSVERLAGNYEQYF; CDR3nt: TGCAGCGTTGAGAGGCTAGCGGGGAACTACGAGCAGTACTTC
abundance: .; v_gene: TRBV4-1; j_gene: TRBJ1-6; d_gene: .; CDR3aa: CASSQDRGLWSPLHF; CDR3nt: TGCGCCAGCAGCCAAGATCGGGGGTTATGGTCACCCCTCCACTTT
abundance: .; v_gene: TRBV7-2; j_gene: TRBJ2-5; d_gene: TRBD1; CDR3aa: CASSQRTGRQETQYF; CDR3nt: TGTGCCAGCAGCCAGAGGACAGGGCGCCAAGAGACCCAGTACTTC
abundance: .; v_gene: TRBV27; j_gene: TRBJ2-5; d_gene: .; CDR3aa: CASSLTAAQETQYF; CDR3nt: TGTGCCAGCAGTTTGACAGCGGCCCAAGAGACCCAGTACTTC
abundance: .; v_gene: TRBV6-2/TRBV6-3; j_gene: TRBJ1-2; d_gene: .; CDR3aa: CAVTGSYGYTF; CDR3nt: TGTGCCGTCACGGGGAGCTATGGCTACACCTTC
abundance: few; v_gene: TRBV6-5; j_gene: TRBJ1-2; d_gene: TRBD1; CDR3aa: CASSPTTGAAYGYTF; CDR3nt: TGTGCCAGCAGTCCCACGACAGGGGCCGCCTATGGCTACACCTTC
abundance: .; v_gene: TRBV27; j_gene: TRBJ2-2; d_gene: TRBD1; CDR3aa: CASTLATGVTGELFF; CDR3nt: TGTGCCAGCACGCTCGCAACAGGGGTAACCGGGGAGCTGTTTTTT
abundance: few; v_gene: TRBV4-1; j_gene: TRBJ2-2; d_gene: .; CDR3aa: CASSQARLLGNTGELFF; CDR3nt: TGCGCCAGCAGCCAAGCTAGGCTGTTAGGCAACACCGGGGAGCTGTTTTTT
abundance: .; v_gene: TRBV9; j_gene: TRBJ2-6; d_gene: .; CDR3aa: CASSVGDSGANVLTF; CDR3nt: TGTGCCAGCAGCGTAGGCGACTCTGGGGCCAACGTCCTGACTTTC
abundance: .; v_gene: TRBV20-1; j_gene: TRBJ2-1; d_gene: TRBD2; CDR3aa: CSARDRLEGLGQFF; CDR3nt: TGCAGTGCTAGAGATCGGCTCGAGGGACTAGGCCAGTTCTTC
abundance: .; v_gene: TRBV7-9; j_gene: TRBJ2-5; d_gene: .; CDR3aa: CASSDPQGEGWAETQYF; CDR3nt: TGTGCCAGCAGCGACCCTCAGGGGGAGGGATGGGCAGAGACCCAGTACTTC
abundance: .; v_gene: TRBV7-6; j_gene: TRBJ1-1; d_gene: TRBD1; CDR3aa: CASSKTGYTEAFF; CDR3nt: TGTGCCAGCAGCAAGACAGGGTACACTGAAGCTTTCTTT
abundance: few; v_gene: TRBV12-3/TRBV12-4; j_gene: TRBJ2-2; d_gene: .; CDR3aa: CASTSFSQGTGELFF; CDR3nt: TGTGCCAGCACCAGTTTTTCCCAGGGCACCGGGGAGCTGTTTTTT
abundance: many; v_gene: TRBV12-3/TRBV12-4; j_gene: TRBJ1-2; d_gene: TRBD1; CDR3aa: CASSFAGQGGYTF; CDR3nt: TGTGCCAGCAGTTTTGCGGGACAGGGAGGTTACACCTTC
abundance: .; v_gene: TRBV29-1; j_gene: TRBJ1-2; d_gene: .; CDR3aa: CSVWGDYGYTF; CDR3nt: TGCAGCGTCTGGGGGGACTATGGCTACACCTTC
abundance: many; v_gene: TRBV7-8; j_gene: TRBJ2-3; d_gene: .; CDR3aa: CASSLAFGSREDTQYF; CDR3nt: TGTGCCAGCAGCTTAGCTTTCGGATCGAGGGAGGATACGCAGTATTTT
abundance: .; v_gene: TRBV29-1; j_gene: TRBJ2-5; d_gene: TRBD1; CDR3aa: CSVGGRTGAETQYF; CDR3nt: TGCAGCGTTGGTGGCCGCACAGGGGCAGAGACCCAGTACTTC
abundance: .; v_gene: TRBV23-1; j_gene: TRBJ2-1; d_gene: TRBD1; CDR3aa: CASRRQGALYNEQFF; CDR3nt: TGCGCCAGCAGACGACAGGGGGCCCTCTACAATGAGCAGTTCTTC
abundance: .; v_gene: TRBV7-3; j_gene: TRBJ1-5; d_gene: .; CDR3aa: CASSSSVEQPQHF; CDR3nt: TGTGCCAGCAGCTCTAGCGTGGAGCAGCCCCAGCATTTT
abundance: few; v_gene: TRBV20-1; j_gene: TRBJ1-4; d_gene: .; CDR3aa: CSAGGRGRTNEKLFF; CDR3nt: TGCAGTGCCGGTGGGCGGGGGCGAACTAATGAAAAACTGTTTTTT
abundance: .; v_gene: TRBV20-1; j_gene: TRBJ1-2; d_gene: .; CDR3aa: CSAWTVNGYTF; CDR3nt: TGCAGTGCCTGGACCGTAAATGGCTACACCTTC
abundance: few; v_gene: TRBV7-9; j_gene: TRBJ2-2; d_gene: .; CDR3aa: CASSLTDTGELFF; CDR3nt: TGTGCCAGCAGCTTAACAGATACCGGGGAGCTGTTTTTT
abundance: few; v_gene: TRBV18; j_gene: TRBJ2-7; d_gene: .; CDR3aa: CASSGGAMLEQYF; CDR3nt: TGTGCCAGCTCGGGGGGCGCGATGTTGGAGCAGTACTTC
abundance: .; v_gene: TRBV3-1; j_gene: TRBJ2-2; d_gene: .; CDR3aa: CASSYRSTGELFF; CDR3nt: TGTGCCAGCAGCTACAGGTCAACCGGGGAGCTGTTTTTT
abundance: .; v_gene: TRBV18; j_gene: TRBJ1-2; d_gene: .; CDR3aa: CASSPASDTSYGYTF; CDR3nt: TGTGCCAGCTCACCCGCCTCGGACACCTCATATGGCTACACCTTC
abundance: .; v_gene: TRBV12-5; j_gene: TRBJ2-3; d_gene: TRBD1; CDR3aa: CASGDGQGPDTQYF; CDR3nt: TGTGCTAGTGGGGACGGACAGGGGCCAGATACGCAGTATTTT
abundance: .; v_gene: TRBV20-1; j_gene: TRBJ2-7; d_gene: .; CDR3aa: CSAGRAGYEQYF; CDR3nt: TGCAGTGCTGGCCGGGCTGGCTACGAGCAGTACTTC
abundance: few; v_gene: TRBV7-9; j_gene: TRBJ2-1; d_gene: TRBD1; CDR3aa: CASSWPGVTGGDGGNEQFF; CDR3nt: TGTGCCAGCAGCTGGCCCGGGGTGACAGGGGGCGACGGAGGCAATGAGCAGTTCTTC